This T cell receptor (beta chain) was observed in a study of cytomegalovirus exposure and HLA in healthy donors. Of note for this clone: What it binds is unknown.

The CDR3 has 14 residues. The germline V gene has CDR1 SGHRS and CDR2 YFSETQ. Deletions cut 6 bases from V and 3 bases from J, with 14 bases between. The PCR was carried out with 60 Vbeta primers and 13 Jbeta primers. Some clones are missing from TCRdb's copy, which holds only in-frame ones; the method was immunoSEQ multiplex PCR. The table lists approximately 100,000 clones, about 70% of them singletons, with just over 2% in the top ten. Study results and caveats: Certain sequence variants were highly shared and formed a cluster, and this cluster was likely a sequencing artifact. Apart from CMV serostatus, no immune exposure information was available.

The chain is built from TRBV5-1 and TRBJ2-3; weak D call: TRBD2 (6 bases). This clonotype was obtained from a human donor in good health. The specimen sequenced was PBMCs. CDR3 nucleotides: TGCGCCAGCACGCTATCTAGCGTAACAGATACGCAGTATTTT. It translates to CASTLSSVTDTQYF.